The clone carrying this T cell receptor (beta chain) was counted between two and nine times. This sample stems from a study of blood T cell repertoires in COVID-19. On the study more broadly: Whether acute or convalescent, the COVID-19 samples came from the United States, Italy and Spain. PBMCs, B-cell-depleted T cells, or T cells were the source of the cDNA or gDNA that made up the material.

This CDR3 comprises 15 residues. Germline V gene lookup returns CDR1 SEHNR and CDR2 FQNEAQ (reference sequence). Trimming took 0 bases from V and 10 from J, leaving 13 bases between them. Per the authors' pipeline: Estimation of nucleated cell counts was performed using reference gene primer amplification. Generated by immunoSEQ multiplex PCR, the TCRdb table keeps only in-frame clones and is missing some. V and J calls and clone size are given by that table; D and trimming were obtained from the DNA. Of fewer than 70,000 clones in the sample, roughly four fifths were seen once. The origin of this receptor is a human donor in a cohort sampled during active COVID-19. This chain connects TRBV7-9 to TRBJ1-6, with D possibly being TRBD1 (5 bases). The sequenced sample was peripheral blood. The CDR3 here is CASSLAAGNRSPLHF. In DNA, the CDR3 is TGTGCCAGCAGCTTAGCTGCAGGGAATCGATCACCCCTCCACTTT.